This passage covers 13 T cell receptor beta chains from one sample sequenced in a study of blood T cells in healthy people across ages. A second PCR of about 7 to 11 cycles used a sample-barcoded 5' primer and a J-beta primer mix. TCRdb redid the calling of the 5' RACE reads with MiXCR, one entry per CDR3 protein. The sample contains about a million distinct CDR3 sequences, roughly 51% of which appear only once. Sequencing input: blood. The receptor set was obtained from a woman in her fifties or sixties in good health.

V is TRBV29-1 and J is TRBJ1-4; D might be TRBD1 (5 bases). Germline V gene lookup returns CDR1 SQVTM and CDR2 ANQGSEA. This CDR3 is built from 13 residues. The CDR3 sequence is CSSAGGTNEKLFF. As DNA, the CDR3 is TGCAGTTCAGCGGGGGGGACTAATGAAAAACTGTTTTTT.

There are a few counts of this clonotype. The V call is TRBV27, the J call TRBJ2-7, with D possibly TRBD1 on 6 matching bases. Trimming shortened V by 5 bases and J by 4 bases, and 15 bases separated the two germline ends. The CDR3 is made up of 14 amino acids. Germline-derived CDR1 and CDR2 are MNHEY and SMNVEV (reference sequence). The CDR3 loop reads CASSPTGTQYEQYF. CDR3 DNA sequence: TGTGCCAGCAGTCCAACCGGGACACAATACGAGCAGTACTTC.

The chain carries TRBV21-1 and TRBJ2-5; TRBD1, the table's D call, was not compared with the DNA. TRBV21-1 is a documented pseudogene. CDR3 size: 17 residues. Here the CDR3 reads CASSKFRQGEWQETQYF. In nucleotides, the CDR3 is TGTGCCAGCAGCAAATTTCGACAGGGGGAGTGGCAAGAGACCCAGTACTTC.

This chain uses TRBV18 with TRBJ2-7, with D possibly being TRBD1 or TRBD2 (5 bases each). This CDR3 contains 14 residues. Germline V gene data show CDR1 as KGHSH and CDR2 as LQKENI. Trimming removed 8 bases from V and 0 bases from J, with 14 bases in between. The CDR3 DNA sequence: TGTGCCAGCAGCCCTAGGGACCTCTCCTACGAGCAGTACTTC. Protein: CASSPRDLSYEQYF.

Turning to this clonotype: This may arise from a read error, as a much more abundant clone is one base away. V and J are TRBV4-2 and TRBJ2-3; D not resolved. Germline CDR1 reads LGHNA; CDR2 reads YNFKEQ. The CDR3 consists of 14 residues. The CDR3 protein is CASGQGPSTDTQYF. For the CDR3, the DNA is TGTGCCAGCGGCCAAGGACCGAGCACAGATACGCAGTATTTT.

The rearrangement joins TRBV6-2 or TRBV6-3 to TRBJ2-7; D perhaps matches TRBD1 (6 bases). The CDR3 contains 16 residues. Per germline, CDR1 MNHEY and CDR2 SVGEGT. Trimming left V 6 bases short and J 4 bases short, with 22 bases between. CDR3 in amino acids: CASRSLLTGTGYEQYF. The CDR3 DNA follows: TGTGCCAGCAGGTCTCTCCTCACAGGGACCGGTTACGAGCAGTACTTC.

The V and J genes are TRBV28 and TRBJ2-5; 9 bases agree with TRBD1. There are 15 residues in the CDR3. Trimming took 6 bases from V and 5 from J; bases not matched to a gene: 10. Germline V gives CDR1 MDHEN, CDR2 SYDVKM. For the CDR3, the DNA is TGTGCCAGCAGCCAATCGGGGACAGGGAGGGAGACCCAGTACTTC. Residues: CASSQSGTGRETQYF.

The gene calls are TRBV7-2 and TRBJ2-3; the D is unclear. Trimming took 4 bases from V and 2 from J, leaving 13 bases between them. The CDR3 loop spans 15 amino acids. The germline gives CDR1 SGHTA, CDR2 FQGNSA. CDR3 nucleotides: TGTGCCAGCAGCTCTCAAACTCGGAACACAGATACGCAGTATTTT. Protein sequence: CASSSQTRNTDTQYF. The whole variable domain, filled in from reference TRBV7-2 and TRBJ2-3, reads GAGVSQSPSNKVTEKGKDVELRCDPISGHTALYWYRQSLGQGLEFLIYFQGNSAPDKSGLPSDRFSAERTGGSVSTLTIQRTQQEDSAVYLCASSSQTRNTDTQYFGPGTRLTVL.

The V gene is TRBV30, the J gene TRBJ2-7; the D is unclear. The CDR3 is 12 residues long. The V gene lost 4 bases and the J gene lost 0 bases, with 7 bases spanning the gap. The germline gives CDR1 GTSNPN, CDR2 SVGIG (reference sequence). CDR3 sequence reads: CAWNEDSYEQYF. In DNA, the CDR3 is TGTGCCTGGAACGAGGACTCCTACGAGCAGTACTTC.

The chain links TRBV18 to TRBJ1-1; 10 positions agree with TRBD1. After removal of 4 bases from V and 12 bases from J, the junction contained 5 bases not matched to a gene. CDR3 length equals 12 residues. Germline CDR1 and CDR2: KGHSH and LQKENI. The CDR3 spells CASSLRDRGSFF. In DNA form, the CDR3 reads TGTGCCAGCTCACTTAGGGACAGGGGATCTTTCTTT.

This clonotype occurred a few times. The V and J genes are TRBV9 and TRBJ2-5; no definite D call. Trimming stripped 3 bases from V and 4 bases from J, with 7 bases between. Germline CDR1 reads SGDLS; CDR2 reads YYNGEE. The CDR3 is 12 residues long. CDR3 coding DNA: TGTGCCAGCAGCGCTACTCCAGAGACCCAGTACTTC. Translating gives CASSATPETQYF.

The chain combines TRBV19 with TRBJ2-1; 8 nucleotides match TRBD2. V lost 5 bases, J lost 5 bases, and 8 bases stayed unmatched. The germline CDR1 and CDR2 sequences are LNHDA and SQIVND (reference sequence). There are 15 residues in the CDR3. The CDR3: CASSLREGSHNEQFF. CDR3 nucleotide sequence: TGTGCCAGTAGTTTACGGGAGGGCAGCCACAATGAGCAGTTCTTC.

The V call is TRBV7-2, the J call TRBJ2-3, with D possibly called TRBD1 or TRBD2 (5 bases each). This CDR3 is 14 amino acids long. CDR1 is SGHTA, CDR2 FQGNSA, per germline. V lost 4 bases to trimming and J lost 4 bases, with 12 bases between them. CDR3 in DNA: TGTGCCAGCAGCTCCGGGGTGGGGGCAGATACGCAGTATTTT. It codes for CASSSGVGADTQYF. The whole variable domain, filled in from reference TRBV7-2 and TRBJ2-3, reads GAGVSQSPSNKVTEKGKDVELRCDPISGHTALYWYRQSLGQGLEFLIYFQGNSAPDKSGLPSDRFSAERTGGSVSTLTIQRTQQEDSAVYLCASSSGVGADTQYFGPGTRLTVL.